The 22 T cell receptor beta chains presented below share a single source sample, sequenced in a study of blood T cell repertoires in COVID-19 (dated by TCRdb to about 2020). The library was produced with the immunoSEQ multiplex PCR assay. Sourced from immuneACCESS, this table was stored by TCRdb with only in-frame sequences that have V and J called. A share of the clones is absent; for the studies checked, an unresolved V gene accounts for under half, and the remainder has no known explanation. The sample data list approximately 300,000 clones, and 80% to 90% of these were observed just once. The ten largest clones capture 5% to 7.5% of the sample. Sequencing was performed on peripheral blood. Receptors were obtained from a man aged 18 to 35 who had recovered from COVID-19.

CDR3 coding DNA: TGTGCCAGCAGTGAAGCCTCAGCCGGGAGGACTGAAGCTTTCTTT. It codes for CASSEASAGRTEAFF. This rearrangement joins TRBV6-1 to TRBJ1-1; no clear D gene. The CDR3 has 15 amino acids. Trimming pared 0 bases from V and 5 bases from J, leaving 13 bases between. Germline V gene data show CDR1 as MNHNS and CDR2 as SASEGT.

V is TRBV5-8 and J is TRBJ2-2; weak D call: TRBD2 (5 bases). Trimming shortened V by 7 bases and J by 5 bases, and 15 bases separated the two germline ends. Germline CDR1 and CDR2: SGHTS and YDEGEE. This CDR3 contains 14 residues. CDR3 coding DNA: TGTGCCAGCTCAACTTTAGAGGGTACCGGGGAGCTGTTTTTT. Protein sequence: CASSTLEGTGELFF.

The chain recombines TRBV19 with TRBJ1-1; D may be TRBD1 (5 bases). This CDR3 contains 13 residues. Germline CDR1 and CDR2: LNHDA and SQIVND (reference sequence). V lost 2 bases and J 7 bases, leaving 11 bases between the germline ends. As DNA, the CDR3 is TGTGCCAGTAGTATACTATCGGGGGATGAAGCTTTCTTT. Protein sequence: CASSILSGDEAFF. The complete variable domain, with remaining parts taken from reference TRBV19 and TRBJ1-1, reads DGGITQSPKYLFRKEGQNVTLSCEQNLNHDAMYWYRQDPGQGLRLIYYSQIVNDFQKGDIAEGYSVSREKKESFPLTVTSAQKNPTAFYLCASSILSGDEAFFGQGTRLTVV.

V usage is TRBV6-6 and J usage is TRBJ2-7, with 11 bases identical to TRBD1. V was clipped by 5 bases and J by 4 bases; unmatched bases: 7. Germline assignment: CDR1 MNHNY and CDR2 SVGAGI (reference sequence). This CDR3 is built from 15 residues. The CDR3 coding sequence is TGTGCCAGCAGTAGGGGACAGGGGGATAATTACGAGCAGTACTTC. It codes for CASSRGQGDNYEQYF.

The CDR3 sequence: CASSLGGTARYEQYF. CDR3 DNA: TGTGCCAGCAGTTTAGGAGGGACAGCTAGGTACGAGCAGTACTTC. The rearrangement links TRBV28 to TRBJ2-7; the D gene is possibly TRBD1 (7 bases). V lost 2 bases to trimming and J lost 4 bases, with 15 bases between them. The germline CDR1 and CDR2 sequences are MDHEN and SYDVKM. The CDR3 covers 15 residues.

V usage is TRBV4-3 and J usage is TRBJ1-2; no firm D call. CDR3 length: 15 residues. Looked up from germline, CDR1 is LGHNA and CDR2 is YSLEER. The ends were cut back, 2 bases at V and 2 bases at J, with 12 bases in the middle. The CDR3 sequence: CASSQNVLLNYGYTF. CDR3 coding DNA: TGCGCCAGCAGCCAAAACGTACTCCTAAACTATGGCTACACCTTC.

This chain uses TRBV27 with TRBJ1-2; 11 bases line up with TRBD1. CDR1 MNHEY and CDR2 SMNVEV come from the germline V gene (reference sequence). The trim removed 6 bases at V and 6 bases at J, leaving 6 bases unmatched. The CDR3 is made up of 14 amino acids. CDR3 sequence reads: CASRGQGVPNGYTF. The DNA for the CDR3 is TGTGCCAGCAGGGGACAGGGGGTTCCTAATGGCTACACCTTC.

This clone was recorded a few times. The rearrangement uses TRBV18 and TRBJ1-1; D may be TRBD1 (5 bases). The CDR3 has 13 residues. Between the trimmed V and J ends, which lost 6 bases and 3 bases, there was a span of 11 bases. CDR1 and CDR2 from the germline V gene are KGHSH and LQKENI. The CDR3 region has the DNA TGTGCCAGCTCGGAGTCCAGGGACACTGAAGCTTTCTTT. Its protein is CASSESRDTEAFF.

This clone was observed a few times. V and J are TRBV10-2 and TRBJ2-2; 13 bases align to TRBD2. Germline CDR1 WSHSY, CDR2 SAAADI. The V segment lost 6 bases and the J segment 8 bases; nucleotides outside the gene matches: 12. This CDR3 has 17 amino acids. As DNA, the CDR3 is TGCGCCAGCAGGGACTTACTAGCGGGAGGGCCGAGGGGGGAGCTGTTTTTT. This translates into CASRDLLAGGPRGELFF.

V gene TRBV5-1 combines with J gene TRBJ1-1, with 7 bases identical to TRBD1. This CDR3 comprises 13 residues. Germline lookup yields CDR1 SGHRS and CDR2 YFSETQ. Trimming took 2 bases from V and 7 from J; bases not matched to a gene: 5. CDR3 amino acids: CASSFTGAIEAFF. The CDR3, as DNA: TGCGCCAGCAGCTTTACAGGGGCCATTGAAGCTTTCTTT.

The chain employs TRBV19 and TRBJ1-1; D is undetermined. Trimming removed 7 bases from V and 1 base from J, with 10 bases in between. CDR1 and CDR2 (germline): LNHDA, SQIVND (reference sequence). The CDR3 totals 13 residues. CDR3 residues: CASTPTENTEAFF. The CDR3 coding sequence is TGTGCCAGTACCCCGACTGAGAACACTGAAGCTTTCTTT. Variable domain in full (rest from reference TRBV19 and TRBJ1-1): DGGITQSPKYLFRKEGQNVTLSCEQNLNHDAMYWYRQDPGQGLRLIYYSQIVNDFQKGDIAEGYSVSREKKESFPLTVTSAQKNPTAFYLCASTPTENTEAFFGQGTRLTVV.

The chain joins TRBV3-1 (or the pseudogene TRBV3-2) to TRBJ2-1, with D perhaps TRBD2 (6 bases). V lost 1 base and J lost 8, with 18 bases in between. Germline lookup yields CDR1 LGHDT and CDR2 YNNKEL (reference sequence). This CDR3 spans 16 amino acids. CDR3 sequence reads: CASSQGQGTGVDEQFF. DNA of the CDR3: TGTGCCAGCAGCCAAGGGCAGGGAACGGGGGTTGATGAGCAGTTCTTC.

V usage is TRBV5-8 and J usage is TRBJ2-7; the match to TRBD2 covers 10 bases. With V trimmed by 0 bases and J by 7 bases, 4 bases remained unmatched. This CDR3 is 14 amino acids long. Germline CDR1 reads SGHTS; CDR2 reads YDEGEE. The CDR3 region has the DNA TGTGCCAGCAGCTTGGGGGGACTAGCGAGTGAGCAGTACTTC. It yields the protein CASSLGGLASEQYF.

V gene TRBV7-9 combines with J gene TRBJ2-7, with D maybe TRBD2 (5 bases). Germline CDR1 and CDR2: SEHNR and FQNEAQ (reference sequence). V gave up 2 bases and J gave up 6 bases, with 23 bases separating them. The CDR3 is made up of 17 amino acids. The CDR3 region is CASSLLRPGKTYSEQYF. CDR3 bases: TGTGCCAGCAGCTTATTAAGGCCGGGGAAGACCTATTCCGAGCAGTACTTC.

The chain carries TRBV6-5 and TRBJ1-1, with D possibly being TRBD1 (6 bases). Deletions cut 2 bases from V and 1 base from J, with 11 bases between. CDR1 is MNHEY, CDR2 SVGAGI, per germline. The CDR3 is 15 residues long. CDR3 nucleotides: TGTGCCAGCAGTTACCTAGGGGGTTCGAACACTGAAGCTTTCTTT. This sequence encodes CASSYLGGSNTEAFF.

The CDR3 protein is CASSPGFYGYTF. CDR3 DNA: TGTGCCAGCAGCCCAGGTTTTTATGGCTACACCTTC. The chain uses TRBV7-9 and TRBJ1-2; D gene uncertain. The germline V gene encodes CDR1 SEHNR and CDR2 FQNEAQ (reference sequence). The ends were cut back, 5 bases at V and 5 bases at J, with 9 bases in the middle. The CDR3 extends over 12 amino acids.

This sequence joins TRBV7-2 and TRBJ1-4, with no clear D. Between the trimmed V and J ends, which lost 0 bases and 3 bases, there was a span of 5 bases. The CDR3 covers 14 residues. From germline, CDR1 is SGHTA and CDR2 FQGNSA. The CDR3 protein is CASSLASANEKLFF. The CDR3, as DNA: TGTGCCAGCAGCTTAGCGTCAGCTAATGAAAAACTGTTTTTT.

The genes are TRBV4-1 and TRBJ2-1; TRBD2 matches 8 bases. Germline-derived CDR1 and CDR2 are MGHRA and YSYEKL. J lost 4 bases, V lost 4 bases, and 9 bases had no gene match. The CDR3 totals 16 residues. CDR3 sequence: CASSLGAGAGYNEQFF. DNA of the CDR3: TGCGCCAGCAGCCTCGGAGCGGGGGCTGGTTACAATGAGCAGTTCTTC.

V usage is TRBV7-9 and J usage is TRBJ2-7; 11 bases align to TRBD2. Trimming took 5 bases from V and 4 from J; bases not matched to a gene: 22. This CDR3 has 20 amino acids. Germline V gene sequence: CDR1 SEHNR, CDR2 FQNEAQ (reference sequence). DNA of the CDR3: TGTGCCAGCAGCACGCCAACTAGCGGGAGAACGGGGGAGACCTTTTACGAGCAGTACTTC. It translates to CASSTPTSGRTGETFYEQYF.

DNA for the CDR3: TGTGCCAGCAGTGAGGACCCGGACAGGGAGCAGTTCTTC. Protein sequence: CASSEDPDREQFF. The chain combines TRBV2 with TRBJ2-1; TRBD1 agrees at 7 bases. This CDR3 has 13 residues. Germline CDR1 and CDR2: SNHLY and FYNNEI. The V and J ends lost 3 bases and 10 bases, in that order; junction bases with no gene match: 6.

Concerning this clone: Other nucleotide sequences from this sample produce the same CDR3. The chain is built from TRBV7-9 and TRBJ2-1; 9 nucleotides align to TRBD1. Per germline, CDR1 SEHNR and CDR2 FQNEAQ (reference sequence). The CDR3 runs to 12 residues. V shed 5 bases, J shed 10 bases, and the junction held 3 bases outside the gene matches. The CDR3 nucleotides are TGTGCCAGCAGCCCGACAGGGGGGGAGCAGTTCTTC. Translation: CASSPTGGEQFF.

The chain employs TRBV6-5 and TRBJ2-7; weak D call: TRBD2 (5 bases). The CDR3 covers 13 residues. Germline CDR1 MNHEY, CDR2 SVGAGI. The germline V and J ends were trimmed by 6 bases and 0 bases, with 9 bases remaining between them. In DNA, the CDR3 is TGTGCCAGCAGGGACTCCGGCTCCTACGAGCAGTACTTC. Encoded protein: CASRDSGSYEQYF.